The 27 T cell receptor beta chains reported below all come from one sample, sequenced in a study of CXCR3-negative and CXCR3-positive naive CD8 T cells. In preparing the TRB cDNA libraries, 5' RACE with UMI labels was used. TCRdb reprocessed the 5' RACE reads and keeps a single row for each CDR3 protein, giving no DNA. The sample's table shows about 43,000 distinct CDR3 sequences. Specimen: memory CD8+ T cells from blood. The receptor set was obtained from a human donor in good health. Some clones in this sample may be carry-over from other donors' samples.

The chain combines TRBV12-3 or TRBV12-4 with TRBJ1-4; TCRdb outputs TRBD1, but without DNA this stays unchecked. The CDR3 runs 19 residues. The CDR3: CASSFKLGRGRKKNEKLFF.

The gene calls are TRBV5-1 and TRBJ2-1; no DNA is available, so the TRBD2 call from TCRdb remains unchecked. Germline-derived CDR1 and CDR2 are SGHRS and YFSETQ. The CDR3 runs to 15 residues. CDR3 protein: CASSFRLAGGHEQFF.

CDR3: CSVYESRDNEQFF. V is TRBV29-1 and J is TRBJ2-1; TCRdb proposes TRBD1, but this gene call is untestable without DNA. The CDR3 is 13 residues long. The germline gives CDR1 SQVTM, CDR2 ANQGSEA.

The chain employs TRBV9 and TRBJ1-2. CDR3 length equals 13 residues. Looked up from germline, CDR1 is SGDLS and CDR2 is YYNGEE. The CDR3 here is CASSVATGNGYTF.

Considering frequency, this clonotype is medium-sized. The CDR3 sequence: CASSSLKYRGPANTEAFF. This chain joins TRBV5-1 and TRBJ1-1; TCRdb proposes TRBD1, but this gene call is untestable without DNA. This CDR3 contains 18 residues. Germline CDR1 is SGHRS and CDR2 is YFSETQ.

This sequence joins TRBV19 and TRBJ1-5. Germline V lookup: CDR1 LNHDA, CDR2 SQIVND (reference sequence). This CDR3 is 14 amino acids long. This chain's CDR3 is CASIPSEGIQPQHF.

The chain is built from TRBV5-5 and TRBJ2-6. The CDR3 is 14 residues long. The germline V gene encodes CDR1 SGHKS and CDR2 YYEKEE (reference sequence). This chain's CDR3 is CASAWGSGANVLTF.

The CDR3 reads CATTIPSGYNEQFF. The chain combines TRBV28 with TRBJ2-1; without DNA, the TCRdb call of TRBD2 cannot be checked. This CDR3 region has 14 residues. Per germline, CDR1 MDHEN and CDR2 SYDVKM.

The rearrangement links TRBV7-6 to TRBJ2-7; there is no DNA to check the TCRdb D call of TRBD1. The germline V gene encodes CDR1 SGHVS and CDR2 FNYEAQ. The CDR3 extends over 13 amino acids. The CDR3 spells CASSPSDRGEQYF.

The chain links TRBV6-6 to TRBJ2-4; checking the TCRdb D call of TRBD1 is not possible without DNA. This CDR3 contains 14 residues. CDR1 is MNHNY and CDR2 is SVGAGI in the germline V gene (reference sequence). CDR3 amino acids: CASSPGLEKNIQYF.

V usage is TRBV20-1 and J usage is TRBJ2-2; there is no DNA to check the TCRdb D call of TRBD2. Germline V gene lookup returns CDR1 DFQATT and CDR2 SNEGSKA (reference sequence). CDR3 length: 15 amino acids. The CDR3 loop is CSARLAGSETGELFF.

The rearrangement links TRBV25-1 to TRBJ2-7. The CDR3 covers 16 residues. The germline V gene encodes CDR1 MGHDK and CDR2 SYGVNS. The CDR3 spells CASSEDGNQLTYEQYF.

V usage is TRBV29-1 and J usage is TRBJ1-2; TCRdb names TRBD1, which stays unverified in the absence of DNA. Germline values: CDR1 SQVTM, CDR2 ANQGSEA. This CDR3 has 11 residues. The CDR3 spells CSVRTNYGYTF.

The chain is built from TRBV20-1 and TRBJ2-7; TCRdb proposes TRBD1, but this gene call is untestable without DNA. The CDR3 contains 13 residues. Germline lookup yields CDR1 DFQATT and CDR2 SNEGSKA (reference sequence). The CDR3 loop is CSAPGQGAYEQYF.

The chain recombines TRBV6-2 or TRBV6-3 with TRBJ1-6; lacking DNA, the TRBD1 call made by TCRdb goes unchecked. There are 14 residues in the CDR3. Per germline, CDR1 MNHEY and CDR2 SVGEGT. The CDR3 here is CASSPGTENSPLHF.

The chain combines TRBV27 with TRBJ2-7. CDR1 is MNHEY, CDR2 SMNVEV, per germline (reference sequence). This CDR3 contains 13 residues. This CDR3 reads CASSFRPLYEQYF.

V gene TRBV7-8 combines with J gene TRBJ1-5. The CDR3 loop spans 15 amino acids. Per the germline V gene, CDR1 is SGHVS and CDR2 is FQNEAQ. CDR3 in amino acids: CASSLYGESNQPQHF.

CDR3 amino acids: CASSNIVTYGYTF. The genes are TRBV12-3 or TRBV12-4 and TRBJ1-2. The CDR3 has 13 amino acids.

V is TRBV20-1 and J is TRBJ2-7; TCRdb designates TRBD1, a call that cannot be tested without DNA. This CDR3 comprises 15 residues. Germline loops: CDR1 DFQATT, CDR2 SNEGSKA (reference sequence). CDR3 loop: CSARAVDRAGHEQYF.

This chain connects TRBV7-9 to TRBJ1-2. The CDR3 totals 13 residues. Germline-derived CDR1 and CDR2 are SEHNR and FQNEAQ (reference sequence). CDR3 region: CASSLGNNYGYTF.

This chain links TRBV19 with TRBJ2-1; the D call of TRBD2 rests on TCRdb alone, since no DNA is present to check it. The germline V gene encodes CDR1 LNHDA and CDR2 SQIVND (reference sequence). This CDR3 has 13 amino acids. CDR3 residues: CASSMSGDNEQFF.

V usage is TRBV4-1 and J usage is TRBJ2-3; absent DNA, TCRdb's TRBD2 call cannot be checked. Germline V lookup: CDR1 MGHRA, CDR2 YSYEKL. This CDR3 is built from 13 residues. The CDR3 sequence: CASSPSGADTQYF.

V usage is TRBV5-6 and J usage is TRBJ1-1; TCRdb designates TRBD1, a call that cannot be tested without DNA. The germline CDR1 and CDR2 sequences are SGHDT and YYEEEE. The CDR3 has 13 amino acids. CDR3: CASRIQGNTEAFF.

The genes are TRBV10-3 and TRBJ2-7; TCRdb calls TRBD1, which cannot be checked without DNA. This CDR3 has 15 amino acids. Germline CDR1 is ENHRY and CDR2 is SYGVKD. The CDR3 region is CAISESGDPSYEQYF.

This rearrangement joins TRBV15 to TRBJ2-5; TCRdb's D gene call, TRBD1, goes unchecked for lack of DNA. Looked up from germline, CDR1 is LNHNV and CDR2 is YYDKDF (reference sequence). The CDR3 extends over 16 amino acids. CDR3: CATSRDLGGQKETQYF.

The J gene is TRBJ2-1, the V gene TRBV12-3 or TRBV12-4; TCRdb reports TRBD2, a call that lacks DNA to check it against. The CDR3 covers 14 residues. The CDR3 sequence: CASSREGTYNEQFF.

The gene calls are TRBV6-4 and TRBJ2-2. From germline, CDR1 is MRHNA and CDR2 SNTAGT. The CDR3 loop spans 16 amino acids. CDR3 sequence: CASSDSVGSHTGELFF.